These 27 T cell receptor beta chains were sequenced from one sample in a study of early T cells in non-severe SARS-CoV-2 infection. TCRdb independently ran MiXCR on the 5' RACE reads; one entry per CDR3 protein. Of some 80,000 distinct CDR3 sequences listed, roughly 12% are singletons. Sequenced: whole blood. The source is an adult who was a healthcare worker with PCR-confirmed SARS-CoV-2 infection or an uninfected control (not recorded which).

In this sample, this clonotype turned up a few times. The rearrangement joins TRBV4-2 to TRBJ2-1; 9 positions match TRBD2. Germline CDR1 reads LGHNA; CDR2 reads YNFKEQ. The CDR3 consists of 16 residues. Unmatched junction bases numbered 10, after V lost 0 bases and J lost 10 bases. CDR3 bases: TGTGCCAGCAGCCAAGATCCGGCGGGAGGGCCGGGGGAGCAGTTCTTC. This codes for CASSQDPAGGPGEQFF.

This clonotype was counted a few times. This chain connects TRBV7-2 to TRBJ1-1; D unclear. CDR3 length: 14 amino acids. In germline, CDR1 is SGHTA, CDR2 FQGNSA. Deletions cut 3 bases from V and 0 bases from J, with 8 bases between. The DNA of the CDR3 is TGTGCCAGCAGCTTGATGAGTTTGAACACTGAAGCTTTCTTT. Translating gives CASSLMSLNTEAFF.

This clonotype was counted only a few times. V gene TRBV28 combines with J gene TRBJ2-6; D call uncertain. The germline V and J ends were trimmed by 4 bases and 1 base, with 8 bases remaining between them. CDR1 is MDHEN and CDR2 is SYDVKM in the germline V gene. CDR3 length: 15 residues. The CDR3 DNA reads TGTGCCAGCAGTTCGCGCCGGTCTGGGGCCAACGTCCTGACTTTC. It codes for CASSSRRSGANVLTF.

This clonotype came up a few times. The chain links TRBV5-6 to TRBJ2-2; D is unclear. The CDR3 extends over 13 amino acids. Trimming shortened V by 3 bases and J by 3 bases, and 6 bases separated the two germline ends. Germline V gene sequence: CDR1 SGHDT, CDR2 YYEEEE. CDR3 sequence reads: CASSSQHTGELFF. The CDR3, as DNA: TGTGCCAGCAGCTCACAGCACACCGGGGAGCTGTTTTTT.

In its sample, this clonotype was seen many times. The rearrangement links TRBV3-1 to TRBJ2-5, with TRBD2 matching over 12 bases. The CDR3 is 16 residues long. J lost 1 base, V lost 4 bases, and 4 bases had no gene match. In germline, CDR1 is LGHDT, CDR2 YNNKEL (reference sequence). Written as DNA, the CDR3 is TGTGCCAGCAGCCCCCGACTAGCGGGAGCCCAAGAGACCCAGTACTTC. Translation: CASSPRLAGAQETQYF.

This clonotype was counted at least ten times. The CDR3 loop reads CATSDSRTSGSVQETQYF. The CDR3, as DNA: TGTGCCACCAGTGATTCGCGGACTAGCGGGAGCGTCCAAGAGACCCAGTACTTC. The chain employs TRBV24-1 and TRBJ2-5, with 13 bases identical to TRBD2. CDR3 length: 18 residues. CDR1 and CDR2 (germline): KGHDR, SFDVKD. J lost 1 base, V lost 2 bases, and 6 bases had no gene match.

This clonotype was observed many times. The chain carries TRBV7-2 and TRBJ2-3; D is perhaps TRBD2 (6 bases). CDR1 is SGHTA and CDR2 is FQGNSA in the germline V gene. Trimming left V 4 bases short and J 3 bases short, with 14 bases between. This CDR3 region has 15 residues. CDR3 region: CASSSDYLRTDTQYF. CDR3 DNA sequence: TGTGCCAGCAGCTCGGACTACCTCAGGACAGATACGCAGTATTTT.

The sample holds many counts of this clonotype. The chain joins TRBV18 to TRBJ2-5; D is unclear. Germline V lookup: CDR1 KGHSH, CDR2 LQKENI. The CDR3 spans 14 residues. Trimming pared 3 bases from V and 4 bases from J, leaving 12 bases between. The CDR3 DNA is TGTGCCAGCTCACCGACCACACTGTCAGAGACCCAGTACTTC. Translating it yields CASSPTTLSETQYF.

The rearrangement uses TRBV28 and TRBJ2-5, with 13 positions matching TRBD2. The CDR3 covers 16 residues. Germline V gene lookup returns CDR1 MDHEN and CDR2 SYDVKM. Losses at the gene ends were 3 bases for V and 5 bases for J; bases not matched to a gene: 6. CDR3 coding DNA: TGTGCCAGCAGTTTCCCGACTAGCGGGGGGCGGGAGACCCAGTACTTC. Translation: CASSFPTSGGRETQYF.

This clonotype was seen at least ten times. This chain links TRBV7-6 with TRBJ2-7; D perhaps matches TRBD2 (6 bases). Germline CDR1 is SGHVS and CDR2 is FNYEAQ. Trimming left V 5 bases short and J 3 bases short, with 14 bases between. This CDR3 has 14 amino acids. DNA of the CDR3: TGTGCCAGCAGCCCCGGTAGCGGAGACTACGAGCAGTACTTC. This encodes CASSPGSGDYEQYF.

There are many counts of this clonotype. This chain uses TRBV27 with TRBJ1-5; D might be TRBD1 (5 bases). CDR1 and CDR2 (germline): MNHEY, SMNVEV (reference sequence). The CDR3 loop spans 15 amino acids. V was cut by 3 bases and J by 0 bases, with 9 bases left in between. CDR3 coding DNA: TGTGCCAGCAGTTTCGACAGTTATAGCAATCAGCCCCAGCATTTT. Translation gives CASSFDSYSNQPQHF.

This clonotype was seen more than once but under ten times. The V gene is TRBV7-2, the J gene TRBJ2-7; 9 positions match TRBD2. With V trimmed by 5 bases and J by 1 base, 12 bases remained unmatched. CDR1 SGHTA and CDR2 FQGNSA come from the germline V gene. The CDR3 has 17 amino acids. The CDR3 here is CASSPRGAGGPSYEQYF. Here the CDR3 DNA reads TGTGCCAGCAGCCCTCGGGGTGCGGGAGGGCCTTCCTACGAGCAGTACTTC.

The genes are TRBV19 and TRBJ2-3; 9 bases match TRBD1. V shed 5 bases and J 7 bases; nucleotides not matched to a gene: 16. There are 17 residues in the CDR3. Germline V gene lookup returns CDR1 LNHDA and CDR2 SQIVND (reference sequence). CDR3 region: CASSHLPGTGRGHTQYF. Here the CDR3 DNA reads TGTGCCAGTAGTCACCTTCCCGGGACAGGGAGGGGCCATACGCAGTATTTT.

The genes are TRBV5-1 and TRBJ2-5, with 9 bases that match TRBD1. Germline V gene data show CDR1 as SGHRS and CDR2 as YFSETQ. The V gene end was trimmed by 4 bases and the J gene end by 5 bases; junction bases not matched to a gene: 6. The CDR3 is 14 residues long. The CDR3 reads CASSRGQGIETQYF. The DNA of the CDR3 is TGCGCCAGCAGCAGGGGACAGGGAATCGAGACCCAGTACTTC.

The CDR3 coding sequence is TGTGCCAGCAGCTTGAGCAGGACCCCAAGTGGAGATACGCAGTATTTT. This encodes CASSLSRTPSGDTQYF. J is TRBJ2-3 and V is TRBV7-2; D is unresolved. CDR1 SGHTA and CDR2 FQGNSA come from the germline V gene. V dropped 3 bases and J dropped 5 bases, with 18 bases sitting between them. The CDR3 is 16 residues long.

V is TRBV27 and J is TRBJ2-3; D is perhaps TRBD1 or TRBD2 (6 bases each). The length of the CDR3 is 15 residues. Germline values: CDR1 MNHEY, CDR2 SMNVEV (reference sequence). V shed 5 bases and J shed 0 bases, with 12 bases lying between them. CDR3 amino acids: CASSEGGRSTDTQYF. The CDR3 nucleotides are TGTGCCAGCAGTGAAGGGGGGAGAAGCACAGATACGCAGTATTTT.

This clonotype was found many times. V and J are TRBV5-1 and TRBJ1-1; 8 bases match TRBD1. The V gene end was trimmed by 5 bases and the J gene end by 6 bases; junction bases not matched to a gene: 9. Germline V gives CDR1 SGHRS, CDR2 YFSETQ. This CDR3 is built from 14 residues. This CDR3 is CASSHRTGRAEAFF. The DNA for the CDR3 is TGCGCCAGCAGTCACCGGACAGGGAGGGCTGAAGCTTTCTTT.

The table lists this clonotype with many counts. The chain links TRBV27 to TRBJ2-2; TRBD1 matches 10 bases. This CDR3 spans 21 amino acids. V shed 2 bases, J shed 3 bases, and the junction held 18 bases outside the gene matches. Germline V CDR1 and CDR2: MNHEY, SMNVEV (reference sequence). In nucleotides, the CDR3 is TGTGCCAGCAGTTTACTATCGGGGGACAGGGGCTGGGACTTCGACACCGGGGAGCTGTTTTTT. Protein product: CASSLLSGDRGWDFDTGELFF.

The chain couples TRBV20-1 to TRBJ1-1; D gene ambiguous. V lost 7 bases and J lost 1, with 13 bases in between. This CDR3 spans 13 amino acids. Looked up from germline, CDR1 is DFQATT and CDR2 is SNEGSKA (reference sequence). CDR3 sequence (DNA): TGCAGTGGGGGAGGGCAGGCGAACACTGAAGCTTTCTTT. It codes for CSGGGQANTEAFF.

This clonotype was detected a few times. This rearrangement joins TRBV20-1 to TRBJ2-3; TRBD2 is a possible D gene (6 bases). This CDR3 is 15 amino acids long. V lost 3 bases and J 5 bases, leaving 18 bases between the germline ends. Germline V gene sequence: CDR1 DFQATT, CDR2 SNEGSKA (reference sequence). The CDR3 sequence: CSASLPRGMGDTQYF. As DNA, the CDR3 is TGCAGTGCTAGCCTCCCCCGCGGGATGGGAGATACGCAGTATTTT.

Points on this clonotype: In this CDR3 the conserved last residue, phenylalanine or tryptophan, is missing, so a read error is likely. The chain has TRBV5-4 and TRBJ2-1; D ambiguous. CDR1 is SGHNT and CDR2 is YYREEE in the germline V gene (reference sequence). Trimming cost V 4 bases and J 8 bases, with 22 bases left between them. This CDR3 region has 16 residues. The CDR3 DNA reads TGTGCCAGCAGCCAGCAATCCTCCAGCCTACGCCATGAGCAGTTCTTG. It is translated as CASSQQSSSLRHEQFL.

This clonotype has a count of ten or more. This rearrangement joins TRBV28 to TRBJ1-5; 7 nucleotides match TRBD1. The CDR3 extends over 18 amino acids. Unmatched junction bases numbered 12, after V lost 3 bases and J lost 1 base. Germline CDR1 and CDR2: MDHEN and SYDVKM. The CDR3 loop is CASSFQQGRVRSNQPQHF. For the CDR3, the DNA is TGTGCCAGCAGTTTCCAACAGGGGCGTGTTAGGAGCAATCAGCCCCAGCATTTT.

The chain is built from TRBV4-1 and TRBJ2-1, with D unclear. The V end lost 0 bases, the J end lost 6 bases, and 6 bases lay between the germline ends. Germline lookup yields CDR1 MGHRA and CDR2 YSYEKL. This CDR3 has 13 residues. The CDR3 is CASSQDPRNEQFF. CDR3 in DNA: TGCGCCAGCAGCCAAGATCCTCGCAATGAGCAGTTCTTC.

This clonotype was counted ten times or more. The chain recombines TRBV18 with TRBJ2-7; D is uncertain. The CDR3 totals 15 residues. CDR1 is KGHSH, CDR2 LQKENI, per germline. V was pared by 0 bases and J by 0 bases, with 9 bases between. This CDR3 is CASSPPSSSSYEQYF. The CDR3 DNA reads TGTGCCAGCTCACCACCGAGTAGTAGCTCCTACGAGCAGTACTTC.

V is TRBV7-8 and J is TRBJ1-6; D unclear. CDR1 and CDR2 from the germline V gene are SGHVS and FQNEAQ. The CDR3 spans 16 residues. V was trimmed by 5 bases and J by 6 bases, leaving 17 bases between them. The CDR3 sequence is CASSPREGMGNSPLHF. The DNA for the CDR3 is TGTGCCAGCAGCCCAAGGGAGGGTATGGGTAATTCACCCCTCCACTTT.

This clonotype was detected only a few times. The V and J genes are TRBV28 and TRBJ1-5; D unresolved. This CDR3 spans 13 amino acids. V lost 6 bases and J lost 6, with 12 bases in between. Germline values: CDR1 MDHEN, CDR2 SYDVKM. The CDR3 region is CASRQVGGQPQHF. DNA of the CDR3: TGTGCCAGCAGGCAGGTTGGAGGTCAGCCCCAGCATTTT.

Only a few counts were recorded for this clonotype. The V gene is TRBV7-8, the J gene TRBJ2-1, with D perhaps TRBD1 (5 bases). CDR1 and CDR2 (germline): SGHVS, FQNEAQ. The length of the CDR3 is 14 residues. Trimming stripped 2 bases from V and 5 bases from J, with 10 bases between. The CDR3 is CASSLHRQNNEQFF. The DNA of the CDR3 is TGTGCCAGCAGCTTACACAGACAGAACAATGAGCAGTTCTTC.